The 2 T cell receptor beta chains reported below all come from one sample, sequenced in a study of molecular identifiers for immune sequencing clone quantification. Each CDR3 protein gets one entry after TCRdb re-called the PCR reads with MiXCR. The data show around 480,000 distinct CDR3 sequences, with less than 30% seen just once and around 0.8% held by the top ten. The sequencing input was naive CD8+ T cells from blood, with Jurkat cell RNA spiked in. Described subset: FACS-sorted CD8+CD4-CCR7+CD45RA+ naive T cells. Receptors were obtained from a human donor in good health. Some libraries in this study had Jurkat cell RNA spiked in.

In its sample, this clonotype was seen many times. The chain uses TRBV27 and TRBJ2-7, with 9 positions matching TRBD2. This CDR3 is 16 amino acids long. Unmatched junction bases numbered 14, after V lost 8 bases and J lost 3 bases. Germline assignment: CDR1 MNHEY and CDR2 SMNVEV (reference sequence). CDR3 loop: CASPIPLSGRYYEQYF. In nucleotides, the CDR3 is TGTGCCAGCCCTATCCCCCTCAGCGGGAGGTACTACGAGCAGTACTTC.

This clonotype appeared a few times. The junction differs from germline at one of its ends, possibly a read error. The rearrangement uses TRBV4-3 and TRBJ1-2; no clear D gene. Germline assignment: CDR1 LGHNA and CDR2 YSLEER. The CDR3 runs to 14 residues. As DNA, the CDR3 is TGCGCCAGCAGCCAAGAAATAGAAACCTATGGCTACGCCTTC. This translates into CASSQEIETYGYAF.